A single sample is the source of the 20 T cell receptor beta chains below, sequenced in a study of regulatory T cells in long-lasting Graves disease. This sample's time point: persistent/refractory GD, antithyroid drugs over 5 years with positive TRAb. TCR sequences were obtained from RNA taken from PBMCs. Combining iRepertoire HTBI primers with Arm-PCR of CDR3 regions, the authors built TCR beta libraries. TCRdb itself ran the multiplex PCR reads through MiXCR, one entry per CDR3 protein. The data show 350,000 to 500,000 distinct CDR3 sequences, roughly 23% seen once. Sequencing was performed on peripheral blood mononuclear cells (PBMCs), taken when the disease was refractory, from a patient treated with antithyroid drugs. These receptors were taken from a female donor with Graves disease.

This clonotype was counted only a few times. The germline gene is not matched at one end of the junction; a read error may be the cause. The J gene is TRBJ1-5, the V gene TRBV12-3 or TRBV12-4; no clear D. The CDR3 contains 14 residues. CDR3 DNA sequence: TGTGCCAACAGTTTCGAATATAGCAATCAGCCCCAGCATTTT. Residues: CANSFEYSNQPQHF.

V gene TRBV5-8 combines with J gene TRBJ2-3; 9 positions agree with TRBD2. Germline CDR1 SGHTS, CDR2 YDEGEE. After removal of 7 bases from V and 5 bases from J, the junction contained 8 bases not matched to a gene. The CDR3 sequence is 14 residues long. This chain's CDR3 is CASGDLAGVDTQYF. The CDR3, as DNA: TGTGCCAGCGGCGACTTAGCGGGAGTAGATACGCAGTATTTT.

The chain links TRBV2 to TRBJ2-6; TRBD1 is a possible D gene (5 bases). The V end was cut by 3 bases, the J end by 1 base, with 10 bases between. The V gene's germline CDR1 is SNHLY and CDR2 FYNNEI. The CDR3 sequence is 16 residues long. CDR3 sequence (DNA): TGTGCCAGCAGTGAGAATAGGGGATCTGGGGCCAACGTCCTGACTTTC. Residues: CASSENRGSGANVLTF. The full variable domain, completed using reference TRBV2 and TRBJ2-6, is EPEVTQTPSHQVTQMGQEVILRCVPISNHLYFYWYRQILGQKVEFLVSFYNNEISEKSEIFDDQFSVERPDGSNFTLKIRSTKLEDSAMYFCASSENRGSGANVLTFGAGSRLTVL.

Of note for this clonotype: This sequence may be a read error, since a much larger clone differs from it by one base. This chain uses TRBV20-1 with TRBJ2-7; TRBD1 matches at 8 bases. The CDR3 spans 14 residues. Germline assignment: CDR1 DFQATT and CDR2 SNEGSKA (reference sequence). The J segment lost 5 bases and the V segment lost 5 bases, leaving 11 bases of the junction unmatched. The CDR3 loop reads CSAPRPRDRHEQYF. CDR3 bases: TGCAGTGCTCCCCGCCCCAGGGACAGGCACGAGCAGTACTTC.

As concerns this clonotype: Sequence at one end of the junction differs from germline and may be a read error. The rearrangement joins TRBV7-7 to TRBJ2-7; 13 nucleotides agree with TRBD2. The germline V gene encodes CDR1 SSHAT and CDR2 FNYEAQ (reference sequence). CDR3 length equals 16 residues. The CDR3 spells CASSLGTSGAPYEQYF. The CDR3 DNA is TGTGCTAGCAGCTTAGGGACTAGCGGGGCCCCCTACGAGCAGTACTTC.

In its sample, this clonotype was seen a few times. This rearrangement joins TRBV2 to TRBJ2-3; 12 bases match TRBD2. Germline CDR1 SNHLY, CDR2 FYNNEI. V lost 4 bases and J lost 2; bases outside the gene matches: 10. CDR3 length: 18 amino acids. The CDR3 loop is CASSGEPLAGGPTDTQYF. In DNA form, the CDR3 reads TGTGCCAGCAGTGGCGAACCTCTAGCGGGAGGGCCCACAGATACGCAGTATTTT.

This clonotype was detected many times. The J gene is TRBJ2-5, the V gene TRBV28; 10 bases are shared with TRBD2. The germline CDR1 and CDR2 sequences are MDHEN and SYDVKM. Unmatched junction bases numbered 13, after V lost 3 bases and J lost 6 bases. CDR3 size: 17 residues. CDR3 amino acids: CASSFGAGGVGSKTQYF. DNA for the CDR3: TGTGCCAGCAGTTTCGGAGCGGGAGGGGTGGGCTCGAAGACCCAGTACTTC.

This clonotype was detected a few times. V and J are TRBV20-1 and TRBJ1-6; 7 bases are a match to TRBD1. The germline gives CDR1 DFQATT, CDR2 SNEGSKA (reference sequence). The CDR3 spans 17 residues. With V trimmed by 3 bases and J by 6 bases, 14 bases remained unmatched. In DNA, the CDR3 is TGCAGTGCTAGCACCGGGACAATGAGACAGGGTAATTCACCCCTCCACTTT. This codes for CSASTGTMRQGNSPLHF.

This clonotype has more than one count but fewer than ten. The chain carries TRBV6-2 or TRBV6-3 and TRBJ1-2, with TRBD1 matching 9 bases. Germline V gene sequence: CDR1 MNHEY, CDR2 SVGEGT. This CDR3 contains 14 residues. V trimming: 2 bases; J trimming: 6 bases; junction bases outside the gene matches: 4. The CDR3 sequence: CASSYHDRGDGYTF. The DNA of the CDR3 is TGTGCCAGCAGTTACCACGACAGGGGGGATGGCTACACCTTC.

This clonotype was seen more than once but under ten times. The chain links TRBV7-9 to TRBJ2-1; 10 nucleotides line up with TRBD1. Germline-derived CDR1 and CDR2 are SEHNR and FQNEAQ (reference sequence). Trimming at V came to 5 bases and at J to 5 bases, leaving 9 bases not matched to a gene. CDR3 length equals 16 residues. Written as DNA, the CDR3 is TGTGCCAGCAGCCCGACCGGGACAGGGGTCCACAATGAGCAGTTCTTC. It codes for CASSPTGTGVHNEQFF.

This sequence joins TRBV19 and TRBJ2-6; possibly TRBD1 for D (7 bases). V lost 8 bases to trimming and J lost 0 bases, with 14 bases between them. Germline values: CDR1 LNHDA, CDR2 SQIVND (reference sequence). The CDR3 has 16 amino acids. CDR3 nucleotides: TGTGCCAGTGGAGGGGGCTTATCCTCTGGGGCCAACGTCCTGACTTTC. This sequence encodes CASGGGLSSGANVLTF.

This clonotype was counted ten times or more. This sequence joins TRBV20-1 and TRBJ2-2, with 8 bases matching TRBD1. Per germline, CDR1 DFQATT and CDR2 SNEGSKA (reference sequence). With V trimmed by 4 bases and J by 3 bases, 13 bases remained unmatched. The CDR3 runs to 17 residues. The CDR3 region is CSAIIPGTGLDTGELFF. CDR3 in DNA: TGCAGTGCTATTATCCCCGGGACAGGTCTGGACACCGGGGAGCTGTTTTTT.

The V and J genes are TRBV27 and TRBJ2-3; D remains ambiguous. V lost 6 bases, J lost 5 bases, and 12 bases lay in between. Per germline, CDR1 MNHEY and CDR2 SMNVEV (reference sequence). CDR3 size: 13 residues. CDR3 in amino acids: CASSWVLGDTQYF. DNA of the CDR3: TGTGCCAGCAGCTGGGTCTTAGGAGATACGCAGTATTTT.

This clonotype appeared many times. The V gene is TRBV11-2, the J gene TRBJ2-5, with TRBD2 as a possible D gene (6 bases). The CDR3 loop spans 14 amino acids. V lost 5 bases, J lost 4 bases, and 14 bases lay in between. Germline CDR1 SGHAT, CDR2 FQNNGV. This CDR3 reads CASSLIPGGETQYF. CDR3 nucleotide sequence: TGTGCCAGCAGCCTAATCCCCGGGGGAGAGACCCAGTACTTC.

In its sample, this clonotype was seen many times. The chain has TRBV29-1 and TRBJ1-4; D not certain. The CDR3 runs 12 residues. Looked up from germline, CDR1 is SQVTM and CDR2 is ANQGSEA. Deletions cut 3 bases from V and 6 bases from J, with 8 bases between. The CDR3, as DNA: TGCAGCGTTGAGGGCGGGGATGAAAAACTGTTTTTT. This translates into CSVEGGDEKLFF.

This clonotype was counted many times. The V and J genes are TRBV6-5 and TRBJ1-1; possible D gene TRBD1, 5 bases. Germline values: CDR1 MNHEY, CDR2 SVGAGI. The V and J ends lost 4 bases and 8 bases respectively, with 11 bases between them. The length of the CDR3 is 12 residues. The CDR3 sequence: CASSLFPGEAFF. CDR3 in DNA: TGTGCCAGCAGTTTGTTTCCAGGGGAAGCTTTCTTT.

The J gene is TRBJ2-1, the V gene TRBV5-1; D gene ambiguous. CDR3 length equals 14 residues. The germline V gene has CDR1 SGHRS and CDR2 YFSETQ. V was trimmed by 6 bases and J by 0 bases, leaving 10 bases between them. The CDR3 loop is CASKDLSSYNEQFF. CDR3 nucleotide sequence: TGCGCCAGCAAGGACCTATCCTCCTACAATGAGCAGTTCTTC.

The table lists this clonotype with many counts. This sequence joins TRBV2 and TRBJ1-3; 7 nucleotides match TRBD1. CDR1 and CDR2 (germline): SNHLY, FYNNEI. Trimming removed 3 bases from V and 0 bases from J; junction bases left unmatched: 2. The CDR3 runs 15 residues. CDR3 loop: CASSETGSSGNTIYF. In nucleotides, the CDR3 is TGTGCCAGCAGTGAGACAGGGTCCTCTGGAAACACCATATATTTT.

There are a few counts of this clonotype. The DNA for the CDR3 is TGTGCCAGCAGCCCTTTGGCGGGGGGGGGCCCAGATACGCAGTATTTT. Its protein product is CASSPLAGGGPDTQYF. This chain joins TRBV7-2 and TRBJ2-3; 9 bases map to TRBD2. Trimming cost V 5 bases and J 4 bases; bases outside gene matches: 10. The CDR3 sequence is 16 residues long. CDR1 and CDR2 from the germline V gene are SGHTA and FQGNSA.

This clonotype was counted only a few times. This chain links TRBV7-9 with TRBJ2-7, with 7 positions matching TRBD2. The CDR3 has 14 amino acids. Per germline, CDR1 SEHNR and CDR2 FQNEAQ (reference sequence). The junction had 7 bases not matched to a gene; V was cut back by 5 bases and J by 3 bases. This CDR3 reads CASSQGRVRYEQYF. The CDR3 bases are TGTGCCAGCAGCCAAGGGAGGGTACGCTACGAGCAGTACTTC.